This T cell receptor beta chain comes out of a study of cytomegalovirus exposure and HLA in healthy donors. The germline V gene has CDR1 SQVTM and CDR2 ANQGSEA. V was clipped by 7 bases and J by 2 bases, with 18 bases between them. The CDR3 length is 16 residues. PCR primers comprised 60 Vbeta and 13 Jbeta primers. The table came from immunoSEQ multiplex PCR; TCRdb's copy has only in-frame clones and leaves some out. The sample lists roughly 36,000 clones, around 74% occurring once. J is TRBJ2-6 and V is TRBV29-1; TRBD2 might be the D (6 bases). The sequence was obtained from a man aged 25 to 40 in good health and CMV-seronegative. Sequencing input: PBMCs. In DNA form, the CDR3 reads TGCAGCGCTAGGGTGGGGGGATCTCCTGGGGCCAACGTCCTGACTTTC. Amino acid sequence: CSARVGGSPGANVLTF.